A selection of T cell receptor beta chains follows, all from one sample in a study of shared clonotypes between healthy human individuals. Data came from immunoSEQ multiplex PCR; TCRdb stores just in-frame clones and leaves some out. The sample lists approximately 2.4 million clones, 90% to 96% occurring once. The sequencing sample was made of naive CD4+ T cells sorted from blood. These receptors originate from a man aged 18 to 30 in good health. The CDR3 runs from the conserved cysteine through the conserved F or W. The D gene is left open where the match is weak. Part of the rows lack a size; the others show once, few, many or a class for expanded clones.

cdr3_aa | cdr3_nt | v_call | d_call | j_call | clone_size
CASSPPLRETQYF | TGTGCTAGCAGCCCCCCCCTCAGGGAGACCCAGTACTTC | TRBV7-7 | . | TRBJ2-5 | .
CATSRDLTETQYF | TGTGCCACCAGCAGAGATCTGACGGAGACCCAGTACTTC | TRBV15 | . | TRBJ2-5 | .
CASSVDPGNYGYTF | TGTGCCAGCAGCGTAGATCCGGGGAACTATGGCTACACCTTC | TRBV9 | . | TRBJ1-2 | .
CASSPINRGDTGELFF | TGTGCCAGCAGTCCAATCAACAGGGGGGACACCGGGGAGCTGTTTTTT | TRBV27 | TRBD1 | TRBJ2-2 | .
CASSLTGGGNTIYF | TGTGCCAGCAGCCTGACAGGGGGTGGAAACACCATATATTTT | TRBV28 | TRBD1 | TRBJ1-3 | once
CASSLIRNTEAFF | TGCGCCAGCAGCTTGATCCGAAACACTGAAGCTTTCTTT | TRBV5-1 | . | TRBJ1-1 | .
CASNLRAERDEQYF | TGTGCCAGCAATCTCCGAGCGGAGCGGGACGAGCAGTACTTC | TRBV2 | . | TRBJ2-7 | .
CASRYQGKSEAFF | TGTGCCAGCAGATATCAGGGAAAATCTGAAGCTTTCTTT | TRBV28 | . | TRBJ1-1 | .
CASSAARGTQYF | TGTGCCAGCAGCGCCGCCCGTGGGACCCAGTACTTC | TRBV7-2 | . | TRBJ2-5 | .
CASSLDGGKRVSYEQYF | TGTGCCAGCAGCTTAGACGGAGGTAAGCGGGTCTCCTACGAGCAGTACTTC | TRBV7-8 | . | TRBJ2-7 | .